This TCR beta chain is drawn from a study of CD8 T cells in ankylosing spondylitis. Study-wide results and caveats: Matched synovial fluid from ankylosing spondylitis patients was reported to be enriched for disease-linked clones.

On this clonotype: Its antigen is currently unknown.

The junction had 12 bases not matched to a gene; V was cut back by 4 bases and J by 1 base. Germline CDR1 and CDR2: MDHEN and SYDVKM. The CDR3 has 17 amino acids. Making the TCR beta libraries involved quantitative 5'-RACE with molecular barcodes. TCRdb analysed the 5' RACE reads with MiXCR anew, one entry per CDR3 protein. This sample has 40,000 to 55,000 distinct CDR3 sequences, with 6.5% to 8% found just once. This sequence was found in a female donor with ankylosing spondylitis or in good health (not recorded which). This chain connects TRBV28 to TRBJ1-1, with 7 bases identical to TRBD1. Material: blood, either unsorted or a sorted T cell fraction (not recorded which). The CDR3 DNA reads as TGTGCCAGCAGTTCAGGGGGTACACCAACGAAGAACACTGAAGCTTTCTTT. Translation: CASSSGGTPTKNTEAFF.